One sample yielded the 20 T cell receptor beta chains listed below, sequenced in a study of PD-1 blockade in classical Hodgkin lymphoma. Libraries were prepared by immunoSEQ multiplex PCR; TCRdb keeps only in-frame clonotypes and omits some of them. The data show about 44,000 clones, just over 65% seen once. Time point reported: cycle 4 day 1 (C4D1), after 5 to 7 weeks of nivolumab. Relapses following autologous stem cell transplantation were seen in all patients, with brentuximab vedotin exposure varying. This sample comprised peripheral blood mononuclear cells (PBMCs), obtained before the fourth cycle of nivolumab. The receptors shown here come from a human donor with classical Hodgkin lymphoma.

The chain couples TRBV4-3 to TRBJ2-3; no clear D. V lost 0 bases and J 0 bases, leaving 7 bases between the germline ends. CDR1 and CDR2 (germline): LGHNA, YSLEER. The CDR3 contains 15 residues. In DNA, the CDR3 is TGCGCCAGCAGCCAAGAATGGCGGAGCACAGATACGCAGTATTTT. It specifies CASSQEWRSTDTQYF.

This clone was counted only a few times. The chain employs TRBV28 and TRBJ1-4; D not certain. The length of the CDR3 is 15 residues. Germline CDR1 reads MDHEN; CDR2 reads SYDVKM. The germline V and J ends were trimmed by 8 bases and 8 bases, with 21 bases remaining between them. The CDR3 here is CASARSGRPEEKLFF. The CDR3 coding sequence is TGTGCCAGCGCCCGTTCGGGGAGGCCGGAGGAAAAACTGTTTTTT. Full variable domain (remainder filled in from reference TRBV28 and TRBJ1-4): DVKVTQSSRYLVKRTGEKVFLECVQDMDHENMFWYRQDPGLGLRLIYFSYDVKMKEKGDIPEGYSVSREKKERFSLILESASTNQTSMYLCASARSGRPEEKLFFGSGTQLSVL.

This clone was picked up a small number of times. Here the CDR3 DNA reads TGTGCCAGCAGCCGGCCCTCGGACATTTTAAAGTCTACCGGCTATGGCTACACCTTC. Its translation is CASSRPSDILKSTGYGYTF. The chain is built from TRBV4-2 and TRBJ1-2; tentatively, D is TRBD1 (5 bases). There are 19 residues in the CDR3. CDR1 is LGHNA, CDR2 YNFKEQ, per germline. V lost 4 bases and J 4 bases, leaving 28 bases between the germline ends.

The gene calls are TRBV7-8 and TRBJ2-5; 9 nucleotides line up with TRBD2. J was trimmed by 5 bases and V by 1 base; bases with no gene match: 8. The CDR3 sequence is 16 residues long. Germline CDR1 SGHVS, CDR2 FQNEAQ. CDR3 sequence reads: CASSLEAGGIRETQYF. For the CDR3, the DNA is TGTGCCAGCAGCTTAGAAGCGGGGGGAATAAGGGAGACCCAGTACTTC.

This chain uses TRBV15 with TRBJ1-5, with D perhaps TRBD1 (6 bases). Germline-derived CDR1 and CDR2 are LNHNV and YYDKDF (reference sequence). V was shortened by 3 bases and J by 6 bases, with 12 bases between the two germline ends. The CDR3 is made up of 14 amino acids. CDR3 loop: CATSRIRGGQPQHF. The CDR3 DNA sequence: TGTGCCACCAGCAGGATCAGGGGCGGTCAGCCCCAGCATTTT.

Only a few counts were recorded for this clone. The chain carries TRBV19 and TRBJ2-3; no reliable D call. The CDR3 spans 13 residues. Germline V gene sequence: CDR1 LNHDA, CDR2 SQIVND (reference sequence). Trimming stripped 4 bases from V and 7 bases from J, with 12 bases between. The CDR3 DNA follows: TGTGCCAGTAGTACTGAGGTCCGATATACGCAGTATTTT. This sequence encodes CASSTEVRYTQYF.

J is TRBJ2-7 and V is TRBV9, with 9 bases matching TRBD2. With 0 bases clipped from V and 4 bases from J, the junction kept 14 bases outside the gene matches. Germline CDR1 reads SGDLS; CDR2 reads YYNGEE. This CDR3 is built from 18 residues. The CDR3 DNA reads as TGTGCCAGCAGCGTAGCGGGGATGGGGCTAGCGGGGAAGTACGAGCAGTACTTC. Translating it yields CASSVAGMGLAGKYEQYF.

V and J are TRBV11-2 and TRBJ2-3; D is uncertain. This CDR3 comprises 15 residues. Trimming cost V 0 bases and J 0 bases, with 7 bases left between them. From germline, CDR1 is SGHAT and CDR2 FQNNGV. CDR3 coding DNA: TGTGCCAGCAGCTTAGACGGAATTAGCACAGATACGCAGTATTTT. It codes for CASSLDGISTDTQYF.

The CDR3 DNA reads TGTGCCAGCACCCTGCGTAGCGGGGGCACCGGGGAGCTGTTTTTT. Translating it yields CASTLRSGGTGELFF. V and J are TRBV7-2 and TRBJ2-2; TRBD2 matches 9 bases. CDR1 is SGHTA and CDR2 is FQGNSA in the germline V gene. CDR3 length equals 15 residues. The junction had 7 bases not matched to a gene; V was cut back by 7 bases and J by 4 bases.

V and J are TRBV25-1 and TRBJ1-4; tentative D call: TRBD1 (6 bases). The V gene lost 1 base and the J gene lost 5 bases, with 14 bases spanning the gap. This CDR3 spans 16 amino acids. Germline V gives CDR1 MGHDK, CDR2 SYGVNS. CDR3: CASSELRGPNNEKLFF. DNA of the CDR3: TGTGCCAGCAGTGAATTACGGGGGCCGAACAATGAAAAACTGTTTTTT.

J is TRBJ1-1 and V is TRBV19, with D maybe TRBD1 (5 bases). V shed 3 bases and J shed 4 bases, with 15 bases lying between them. The CDR3 contains 15 residues. Germline V gives CDR1 LNHDA, CDR2 SQIVND (reference sequence). The CDR3 nucleotides read TGTGCCAGTAGTATCGCAGGGCTGCGTGGCACTGAAGCTTTCTTT. Amino acid sequence: CASSIAGLRGTEAFF.

The J gene is TRBJ1-4, the V gene TRBV7-9; D remains unclear. Trimming left V 3 bases short and J 6 bases short, with 8 bases between. The CDR3 totals 13 residues. Germline V gene sequence: CDR1 SEHNR, CDR2 FQNEAQ (reference sequence). The CDR3 protein is CASSFYGDEKLFF. The CDR3 DNA sequence: TGTGCCAGCAGCTTCTATGGCGATGAAAAACTGTTTTTT.

This clone appeared once. The chain couples TRBV7-6 to TRBJ2-5, with D unresolved. The assigned J gene may be wrong: the sequence end matches TRBJ2-7 better. Germline CDR1 is SGHVS and CDR2 is FNYEAQ. This CDR3 contains 15 residues. The CDR3 here is CASSLGSVSSYEQYF. DNA of the CDR3: TGTGCCAGCAGCTTAGGCTCCGTTAGCTCCTACGAGCAGTACTTC.

The V call is TRBV4-2, the J call TRBJ2-3; unclear D gene. The CDR3 spans 13 residues. V gave up 0 bases and J gave up 5 bases, with 6 bases separating them. Germline V gene data show CDR1 as LGHNA and CDR2 as YNFKEQ. CDR3 sequence (DNA): TGTGCCAGCAGCCAAGATACGGGAGATACGCAGTATTTT. Amino acids: CASSQDTGDTQYF.

The V call is TRBV14, the J call TRBJ2-3; TRBD2 aligns across 8 bases. The CDR3 length is 17 residues. V lost 0 bases and J lost 2; bases outside the gene matches: 7. CDR1 and CDR2 (germline): SGHDN, FVKESK. CDR3 nucleotide sequence: TGTGCCAGCAGCCAAGATCTCCGGGAGGGACCCACAGATACGCAGTATTTT. Its translation: CASSQDLREGPTDTQYF.

The rearrangement joins TRBV7-9 to TRBJ2-7; a weak D match, TRBD1 (6 bases). Germline-derived CDR1 and CDR2 are SEHNR and FQNEAQ (reference sequence). This CDR3 spans 12 amino acids. Deletions cut 5 bases from V and 3 bases from J, with 8 bases between. This chain's CDR3 is CASSRTVYEQYF. CDR3 in DNA: TGTGCCAGCAGCCGGACAGTCTACGAGCAGTACTTC.

This clone was seen repeatedly, ten times or more. The J gene is TRBJ2-7, the V gene TRBV4-2; tentative D call: TRBD1 (5 bases). Trimming removed 3 bases from V and 2 bases from J, with 11 bases in between. The CDR3 spans 14 residues. Germline V CDR1 and CDR2: LGHNA, YNFKEQ. The chain's CDR3 is CASSQQGWTYEQYF. The CDR3 DNA reads TGTGCCAGCAGCCAGCAGGGTTGGACCTACGAGCAGTACTTC.

This clone has just a few counts. The chain combines TRBV5-4 with TRBJ2-3; TRBD1 or TRBD2 may be the D gene (6 bases each). The CDR3 contains 15 residues. The ends were cut back, 2 bases at V and 5 bases at J, with 15 bases in the middle. Germline loops: CDR1 SGHNT, CDR2 YYREEE (reference sequence). CDR3 sequence (DNA): TGTGCCAGCAGCTTACTAGGGGGGCCGGGAGATACGCAGTATTTT. As protein: CASSLLGGPGDTQYF.

This chain links TRBV7-2 with TRBJ1-2; 9 bases are a match to TRBD1. Germline CDR1 reads SGHTA; CDR2 reads FQGNSA. This CDR3 comprises 17 residues. V dropped 1 base and J dropped 1; count of bases not matched to a gene: 7. The CDR3 here is CASSLVGTGTYNYGYTF. Written as DNA, the CDR3 is TGTGCCAGCAGCTTAGTGGGGACAGGGACTTATAACTATGGCTACACCTTC.

The J gene is TRBJ2-2, the V gene TRBV2, with 9 nucleotides matching TRBD1. With V trimmed by 4 bases and J by 0 bases, 0 bases remained unmatched. This CDR3 contains 15 residues. In germline, CDR1 is SNHLY, CDR2 FYNNEI. The chain's CDR3 is CASSGTGANTGELFF. For the CDR3, the DNA is TGTGCCAGCAGTGGGACAGGGGCGAACACCGGGGAGCTGTTTTTT.